This TCR beta chain was sequenced during a study of T cells in Graves' hyperthyroidism and ophthalmopathy. Across the study: Peripheral blood was collected at initial diagnosis, before any treatment.

This clonotype was seen only once. V lost 7 bases to trimming and J lost 7 bases; unmatched junction nucleotides: 7. The CDR3 spans 14 residues. Germline V CDR1 and CDR2: LNHDA, SQIVND (reference sequence). TCR beta CDR3 sequences were amplified from RNA transcripts. Researchers ran a first-round RT-PCR on the TCR CDR3 using the HTBI primer set. MiXCR, applied by TCRdb to the multiplex PCR reads, yields one record per CDR3 protein. The table includes hundreds of thousands of distinct CDR3 sequences, around 19% detected once. The V gene is TRBV19, the J gene TRBJ2-2, with 9 bases that match TRBD1. Sequencing was carried out using blood. This TCR was recovered from a woman aged 45-65 years with Graves' hyperthyroidism that later progressed to Graves' ophthalmopathy. The CDR3 sequence is CASTLTGGGGELFF. Here the CDR3 DNA reads TGTGCCAGTACCCTGACAGGGGGGGGCGGGGAGCTGTTTTTT.